This TCR beta chain was sequenced in a study of cytomegalovirus exposure and HLA in healthy donors. Study as a whole: The 110 or so validation repertoires were produced on the same platform as the 650 to 800 repertoires of the first cohort. This was reported in a later analysis.

TCRdb keeps only in-frame clones here, not all; method: immunoSEQ multiplex PCR. The data hold roughly 260,000 clones, with approximately 87% observed a single time. Trimming stripped 4 bases from V and 4 bases from J, with 10 bases between. Germline lookup yields CDR1 LNHDA and CDR2 SQIVND (reference sequence). The CDR3 totals 13 residues. Study-wide points: Using the classifier, cytomegalovirus status was reportedly diagnosed with high specificity and sensitivity.

In regard to this clone: The target antigen is unknown.

The source is a man aged 18-30 years in good health and CMV-seronegative. The rearrangement joins TRBV19 to TRBJ1-2, with D perhaps TRBD1 (6 bases). Sequenced material: PBMCs. The CDR3 DNA is TGTGCCAGTAGTAGGACAGACCTCTATGGCTACACCTTC. Its translation is CASSRTDLYGYTF.